This is a list of T cell receptor beta chains from one sample in a study of early T cells in non-severe SARS-CoV-2 infection. TCRdb re-called the 5' RACE reads through MiXCR, storing one row per CDR3 protein. The repertoire holds more than 45,000 distinct CDR3 sequences, with about 12% as singletons. Sequences were obtained from whole blood. Receptor source: an adult who was a healthcare worker with PCR-confirmed SARS-CoV-2 infection or an uninfected control (not recorded which). Both conserved end residues are trimmed from each CDR3. The size field is filled for only some rows; it gives once, few, many or a size class.

cdr3_aa clone_size v_call
ASSQDSGEDNYGYT few TRBV3-1
ASSPVGRQSSYNEQF NA TRBV7-9
SVAGATADTQY few TRBV29-1
ASSLVNLIVNTEAF NA TRBV7-9
ASSFGPGQETQY many TRBV7-2
SVCAALNTEAF NA TRBV29-1
SAPVGYQETQY NA TRBV29-1
ASSGQLNTGELF NA TRBV18
ASSLSDRPTGNTIY many TRBV3-1
ASSSGQGDSPLH many TRBV7-6
SARSPQGPTEAF few TRBV20-1
ASSYSNGGPSTDTQY NA TRBV6-6
ASSPPLSGANVLT NA TRBV9
ASSPRTSGGADTQY many TRBV6-1
ASSLSRGFSPLH NA TRBV7-2
ASSPSGITNEKLF NA TRBV18
ASSYSRTQPQH many TRBV6-2/TRBV6-3
ASSPDQHRELF NA TRBV7-2
ASSPGGWKTQY few TRBV11-2
SASSPQTGELF NA TRBV20-1
ASSRRGSGRADTQY few TRBV3-1
AVQGSGQPQH few TRBV7-4
ASSLASGGNQPQH NA TRBV12-3/TRBV12-4
ASRPDRGKTDTQY many TRBV7-9
ASTQGLSVYGYT NA TRBV7-2
ASSSTSLQETQY few TRBV7-2
ASSQELASGYSYEQY few TRBV4-1
ASGRGGETQY many TRBV25-1
ASMRKIGTSAALGTGELF few TRBV27
SAAKTGGAETQY many TRBV20-1
ASRIRDSTKEQY few TRBV2
ASSLGTDNSPLH NA TRBV11-2
ATSRDLLTGGYGYT few TRBV15
SVVDLSGTSVYEQF many TRBV29-1
ASSLALTGVGF NA TRBV7-9
ASSEGGEYGYT NA TRBV2
SARGYAGGPISYNEQF few TRBV20-1
ASSDARGQHEQF many TRBV2
ASSQLEPAEEQF NA TRBV12-3/TRBV12-4
ASSQDAGTYEQY few TRBV4-3
ASSQGAADYGYT NA TRBV11-2
SARSRGDGYT many TRBV20-1
ASSEALAGGTDTQY NA TRBV6-1
ASMTDRLTDTQY few TRBV2
ASSPRLAGQPRTVDNEQF many TRBV11-2
SARRTGTDTQY many TRBV20-1
SARDQFSGDGPEAF NA TRBV20-1
ASRNGQGGQPQH NA TRBV6-6
ASSYSSRIGELF many TRBV6-2/TRBV6-3
ASSSGTETYEQY few TRBV7-9
SAFDRGEKLF many TRBV20-1
ASSPDRGQTQY many TRBV2
SVGRGTEAF NA TRBV29-1
ASSQVRQGFYEQY few TRBV4-3
ASSLEGASIWHEQF many TRBV7-9
SAKLTGSPYGYT many TRBV20-1
SAPALPSTDTQY few TRBV20-1
ASSLLRDLNTEAF few TRBV7-9
ASSGQPYEQY NA TRBV27